A selection of T cell receptor beta chains follows, all from one sample in a study of blood T cell repertoires in COVID-19. Libraries were prepared by immunoSEQ multiplex PCR; TCRdb keeps only in-frame clonotypes and omits some of them. The sample lists 150,000 to 200,000 clones; about 76% were seen once. The material sequenced was peripheral blood. The source is a woman between 40 and 55 years old with COVID-19, enrolled during active disease. Both conserved end residues are part of each CDR3. D genes are given only for firm matches. A row's size may be missing; if present it is once, few, many or a size class.

J gene: TRBJ1-1; clone size: few; V gene: TRBV7-9; D gene: .; CDR3 DNA: TGTGCCAGCAGCTTGAGGGTCGCTGAAGCTTTCTTT; CDR3 protein: CASSLRVAEAFF
J gene: TRBJ2-3; clone size: .; V gene: TRBV5-4; D gene: TRBD2; CDR3 DNA: TGTGCCAGCAGCTCTATCGGACGGCGGGGGTTAGCGGATACGCAGTATTTT; CDR3 protein: CASSSIGRRGLADTQYF
J gene: TRBJ1-1; clone size: .; V gene: TRBV7-7; D gene: TRBD1; CDR3 DNA: TGTGCCAGCAGCCCCTACACGGGGGGGGACAGGGGGCTAGTCACTGAAGCTTTCTTT; CDR3 protein: CASSPYTGGDRGLVTEAFF
J gene: TRBJ1-2; clone size: .; V gene: TRBV12-3/TRBV12-4; D gene: .; CDR3 DNA: TGTGCCAGCAGCGGCCAGGGTAAAGGCTACACCTTC; CDR3 protein: CASSGQGKGYTF
J gene: TRBJ2-7; clone size: .; V gene: TRBV3-1/TRBV3-2; D gene: TRBD1; CDR3 DNA: TGTGCCAGCAGCCAAGGCCTACAGGGGGCGGCTAACTACGAGCAGTACTTC; CDR3 protein: CASSQGLQGAANYEQYF
J gene: TRBJ1-5; clone size: .; V gene: TRBV5-1; D gene: TRBD1; CDR3 DNA: TGCGCCAGCAGCTTGGGGTCCGGACAGGGTCAGCCCCAGCATTTT; CDR3 protein: CASSLGSGQGQPQHF
J gene: TRBJ1-1; clone size: few; V gene: TRBV2; D gene: .; CDR3 DNA: TGTGCCAGCATTCGGAGGGAGAACACTGAAGCTTTCTTT; CDR3 protein: CASIRRENTEAFF
J gene: TRBJ2-3; clone size: .; V gene: TRBV5-1; D gene: TRBD2; CDR3 DNA: TGCGCCAGCAGACCGGGACTAGCGGCTAGCACAGATACGCAGTATTTT; CDR3 protein: CASRPGLAASTDTQYF
J gene: TRBJ1-2; clone size: .; V gene: TRBV6-4; D gene: .; CDR3 DNA: TGTGCCAGCAGTGACCGACAGGTTTACACCTTC; CDR3 protein: CASSDRQVYTF
J gene: TRBJ2-7; clone size: .; V gene: TRBV18; D gene: TRBD1; CDR3 DNA: TGTGCCAGCTCACCCCTGACAGGGAACATCTACGAGCAGTACTTC; CDR3 protein: CASSPLTGNIYEQYF
J gene: TRBJ1-3; clone size: .; V gene: TRBV29-1; D gene: .; CDR3 DNA: TGCAGCGTTGAACAGGGAGGAGTTGGAAACACCATATATTTT; CDR3 protein: CSVEQGGVGNTIYF
J gene: TRBJ2-5; clone size: once; V gene: TRBV29-1; D gene: .; CDR3 DNA: TGCAGCGTTGACGGGCTAGCGTCAACCCAGTACTTC; CDR3 protein: CSVDGLASTQYF
J gene: TRBJ1-2; clone size: .; V gene: TRBV4-1; D gene: .; CDR3 DNA: TGCGCCAGCAGCCAAGATTCGGGAGTCTATGGCTACACCTTC; CDR3 protein: CASSQDSGVYGYTF
J gene: TRBJ2-7; clone size: .; V gene: TRBV5-6; D gene: .; CDR3 DNA: TGTGCCAGCAGCTTACAGGGTTACGAGCAGTACTTC; CDR3 protein: CASSLQGYEQYF
J gene: TRBJ1-4; clone size: .; V gene: TRBV9; D gene: TRBD1; CDR3 DNA: TGTGCCAGCAGCGTTGGGACAGGAAATGAAAAACTGTTTTTT; CDR3 protein: CASSVGTGNEKLFF
J gene: TRBJ1-6; clone size: .; V gene: TRBV9; D gene: TRBD1; CDR3 DNA: TGTGCCAGCAGCGTAGAGGGACAGGGGAAGAGTTCACCCCTCCACTTT; CDR3 protein: CASSVEGQGKSSPLHF
J gene: TRBJ2-2; clone size: .; V gene: TRBV7-2; D gene: TRBD1; CDR3 DNA: TGTGCCAGCAGCTTAATCGGACAGGGCGCCGGGGAGCTGTTTTTT; CDR3 protein: CASSLIGQGAGELFF
J gene: TRBJ1-4; clone size: few; V gene: TRBV5-4; D gene: .; CDR3 DNA: TGTGCCAGCAGCTTGAGTGGCAGCGCTAATGAAAAACTGTTTTTT; CDR3 protein: CASSLSGSANEKLFF
J gene: TRBJ1-2; clone size: many; V gene: TRBV7-9; D gene: .; CDR3 DNA: TGTGCCAGCAGCTCGGGGGCTAACTATGGCTACACCTTC; CDR3 protein: CASSSGANYGYTF
J gene: TRBJ2-1; clone size: .; V gene: TRBV5-1; D gene: .; CDR3 DNA: TGCGCCAGCAGCTTGGCTACGGGGGGCCCCTCCTACAATGAGCAGTTCTTC; CDR3 protein: CASSLATGGPSYNEQFF
J gene: TRBJ2-7; clone size: .; V gene: TRBV7-9; D gene: .; CDR3 DNA: TGTGCCAGCAGGCCTGACAGGTTTTTAAGCGAGCAGTACTTC; CDR3 protein: CASRPDRFLSEQYF
J gene: TRBJ2-2; clone size: few; V gene: TRBV9; D gene: TRBD2; CDR3 DNA: TGTGCCAGCAGCTCGGGGGGGACCGGGGAGCTGTTTTTT; CDR3 protein: CASSSGGTGELFF
J gene: TRBJ2-2; clone size: once; V gene: TRBV5-4; D gene: .; CDR3 DNA: TGTGCCAGCAGCTTGCCCCGGGGAGGTCCCACCGGGGAGCTGTTTTTT; CDR3 protein: CASSLPRGGPTGELFF